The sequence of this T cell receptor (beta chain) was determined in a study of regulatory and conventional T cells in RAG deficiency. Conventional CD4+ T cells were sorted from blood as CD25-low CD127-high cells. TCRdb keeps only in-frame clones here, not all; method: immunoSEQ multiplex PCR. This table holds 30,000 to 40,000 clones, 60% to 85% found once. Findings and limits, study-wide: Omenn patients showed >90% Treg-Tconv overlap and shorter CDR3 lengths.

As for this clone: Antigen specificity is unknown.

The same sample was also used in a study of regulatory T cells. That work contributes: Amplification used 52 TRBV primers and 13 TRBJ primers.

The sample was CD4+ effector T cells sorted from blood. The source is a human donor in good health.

CDR3 nucleotides: TGCGCCAGCAGCCAGGGACGGGGGAACAATCAGCCCCAGCATTTT. Its translation: CASSQGRGNNQPQHF. This sequence joins TRBV4-1 and TRBJ1-5; tentatively, D is TRBD1 (5 bases). The V end was cut by 3 bases, the J end by 3 bases, with 12 bases between. The CDR3 spans 15 residues. Looked up from germline, CDR1 is MGHRA and CDR2 is YSYEKL.